This T cell receptor (beta chain) was captured in a study of blood T cell repertoires in COVID-19. Study in general: Samples representing acute and convalescent COVID-19 were sourced from the United States, Italy and Spain.

This CDR3 has 14 residues. V was shortened by 0 bases and J by 3 bases, with 8 bases between the two germline ends. Germline CDR1 reads MNHNY; CDR2 reads SVGAGI (reference sequence). In the original processing: Researchers report that nucleated cell counts were estimated from reference gene primer amplification. Sequencing was performed with immunoSEQ multiplex PCR; in TCRdb, only in-frame clones are kept and a portion is missing. That table supplies the V and J calls and clone size; D and trimming were determined from the DNA. The sample includes about 230,000 clones, over 75% of them seen just once.

This rearrangement joins TRBV6-6 to TRBJ1-1, with D maybe TRBD1 (6 bases). Source material: peripheral blood. The receptor was derived from an elderly woman with acute or convalescent COVID-19. CDR3 in amino acids: CASSYSSGDTEAFF. The CDR3, as DNA: TGTGCCAGCAGTTACTCATCAGGGGACACTGAAGCTTTCTTT.